The 6 T cell receptor beta chains below come from one sample, sequenced in a study of Ad26.COV2.S vaccination and SARS-CoV-2 variants. The method was immunoSEQ multiplex PCR; TCRdb's version includes in-frame clones alone and lacks a portion of them. The profile covers over 450,000 clones, with 89% appearing a single time and about 1.5% taken by the ten largest. Treatment denoted: roughly 19 received Ad26.COV2.S at low or high dose, single or two shots; 5 received placebo; per-sample allocation not given. Day 63 after the first injection of vaccine or placebo was the sampling time. This material consisted of peripheral blood, taken in a trial of Ad26.COV2.S vaccine versus placebo. These receptors were taken from a person aged 18-65 years who received the Ad26.COV2.S COVID-19 vaccine or a placebo.

This chain joins TRBV4-1 and TRBJ1-2, with TRBD1 identical over 7 bases. After removal of 4 bases from V and 0 bases from J, the junction contained 17 bases not matched to a gene. This CDR3 contains 19 residues. The germline V gene has CDR1 MGHRA and CDR2 YSYEKL. The CDR3 loop is CASSRFPTGPPSTNYGYTF. CDR3 sequence (DNA): TGCGCCAGCAGCCGCTTCCCGACAGGGCCTCCCTCTACTAACTATGGCTACACCTTC.

The chain has TRBV5-1 and TRBJ1-2; 9 bases are shared with TRBD1. V lost 4 bases, J lost 8 bases, and 21 bases stayed unmatched. This CDR3 region has 18 residues. Per germline, CDR1 SGHRS and CDR2 YFSETQ. The CDR3 reads CASSEFPDVQGASTGYTF. The CDR3 DNA sequence: TGCGCCAGCAGCGAATTCCCGGATGTACAGGGGGCGAGTACAGGCTACACCTTC.

The V and J genes are TRBV28 and TRBJ2-7; unclear D gene. V was trimmed by 4 bases and J by 3 bases, leaving 7 bases between them. This CDR3 region has 12 residues. Per the germline V gene, CDR1 is MDHEN and CDR2 is SYDVKM. CDR3 sequence (DNA): TGTGCCAGCAGTTGGGCATACTACGAGCAGTACTTC. Residues: CASSWAYYEQYF.

The rearrangement joins TRBV2 to TRBJ2-5; D remains unclear. The V end was cut by 4 bases, the J end by 5 bases, with 14 bases between. The CDR3 runs to 14 residues. Germline V gene sequence: CDR1 SNHLY, CDR2 FYNNEI. The DNA of the CDR3 is TGTGCCAGCAGTGTCTCACTGCCCCAGGAGACCCAGTACTTC. Amino acid sequence: CASSVSLPQETQYF.

The V call is TRBV6-2 or TRBV6-3, the J call TRBJ1-5; D gene uncertain. V dropped 2 bases and J dropped 4 bases, with 6 bases sitting between them. The germline V gene has CDR1 MNHEY and CDR2 SVGEGT. This CDR3 contains 13 residues. This CDR3 reads CASSYAWNQPQHF. CDR3 DNA: TGTGCCAGCAGTTACGCGTGGAATCAGCCCCAGCATTTT.

Only one count was recorded for this clone. The chain joins TRBV30 to TRBJ1-4, with TRBD1 identical over 7 bases. V lost 8 bases to trimming and J lost 4 bases; unmatched junction nucleotides: 7. Looked up from germline, CDR1 is GTSNPN and CDR2 is SVGIG (reference sequence). There are 13 residues in the CDR3. The CDR3 is CAGQGQINEKLFF. The CDR3 bases are TGTGCCGGCCAGGGACAGATTAATGAAAAACTGTTTTTT.